One T cell receptor (beta chain) is described in this entry. What it binds is unknown. Using immunoSEQ multiplex PCR, the repertoire was profiled, and TCRdb retains in-frame clones only, with some absent. The table shows more than 55,000 clones, with 80% occurring only once. This sample is part of a study of early stage breast cancer tumors. Study-level information: Most invasive tumors, about 70% of the 16, were ER+/PR+/HER2-. Overall study findings and caveats: Most shared enriched TCRB sequences were commonly generated ones. Tumors had approximately 2.7-fold higher T cell density and higher clonality than adjacent normal breast tissue.

Trimming removed 5 bases at V and 5 bases at J, with 15 bases between. The CDR3 is made up of 14 amino acids. The germline gives CDR1 SGHTA, CDR2 FQGNSA. This receptor was obtained from a person aged 40 to 49 with breast cancer. The sequenced sample was blood. V usage is TRBV7-2 and J usage is TRBJ1-2, with D possibly TRBD1 on 6 matching bases. CDR3 sequence reads: CASSIRQASYGYTF. The CDR3 nucleotides read TGTGCCAGCAGCATCCGACAGGCATCGTATGGCTACACCTTC. The full variable domain, in which reference TRBV7-2 and TRBJ1-2 provide the parts outside the CDR3, is GAGVSQSPSNKVTEKGKDVELRCDPISGHTALYWYRQSLGQGLEFLIYFQGNSAPDKSGLPSDRFSAERTGGSVSTLTIQRTQQEDSAVYLCASSIRQASYGYTFGSGTRLTVV.